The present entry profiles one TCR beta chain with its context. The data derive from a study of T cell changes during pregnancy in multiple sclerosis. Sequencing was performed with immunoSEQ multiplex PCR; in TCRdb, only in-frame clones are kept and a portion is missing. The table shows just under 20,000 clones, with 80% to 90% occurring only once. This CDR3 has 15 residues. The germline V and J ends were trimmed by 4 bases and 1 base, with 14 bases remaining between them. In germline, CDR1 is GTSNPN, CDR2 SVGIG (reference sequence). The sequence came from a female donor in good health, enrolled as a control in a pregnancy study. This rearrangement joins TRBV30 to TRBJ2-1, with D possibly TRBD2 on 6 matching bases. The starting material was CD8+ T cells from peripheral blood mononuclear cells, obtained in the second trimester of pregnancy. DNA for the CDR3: TGTGCCTGGACCGTAGCGGCGGGATCCTACAATGAGCAGTTCTTC. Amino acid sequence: CAWTVAAGSYNEQFF.